The next 27 T cell receptor beta chains were all read from a single sample in a study of post-analysis software for immune sequencing data. Study conclusions and caveats: Patients carried roughly five TRBV segments more frequently than controls did, and TRBV5-6, TRBV5-1 and TRBV20-1 were among them.

These TCRs' antigens remain unknown. Unique molecular identifiers had been added to the TCR beta cDNA libraries. TCRdb reanalysed the PCR reads using MiXCR and keeps one entry per CDR3 protein. This table has roughly 200,000 distinct CDR3 sequences, over 25% appearing once. Input material: blood. Receptor source: a girl aged 2-17 years with multiple sclerosis.

This clonotype was seen many times. V usage is TRBV12-3 or TRBV12-4 and J usage is TRBJ2-3; possibly TRBD2 for D (5 bases). V was shortened by 6 bases and J by 7 bases, with 20 bases between the two germline ends. CDR3 length: 15 amino acids. Here the CDR3 DNA reads TGTGCCAGCAGCCCCGGTGGCTCTAGCAAGAATACGCAGTATTTT. Translated: CASSPGGSSKNTQYF.

The V gene is TRBV4-1, the J gene TRBJ1-2; no definite D call. Germline CDR1 is MGHRA and CDR2 is YSYEKL. The CDR3 is made up of 13 amino acids. Trimming shortened V by 3 bases and J by 6 bases, and 11 bases separated the two germline ends. The chain's CDR3 is CASSQHPRDGYTF. CDR3 nucleotide sequence: TGCGCCAGCAGCCAGCACCCACGGGATGGCTACACCTTC.

Worth noting for this clonotype: This clone may be a read error of a much larger clone one base away. The J gene is TRBJ2-1, the V gene TRBV4-1; D perhaps matches TRBD1 (6 bases). The V and J ends lost 1 base and 7 bases respectively, with 17 bases between them. The CDR3 is 16 residues long. Looked up from germline, CDR1 is MGHRA and CDR2 is YSYEKL. CDR3 protein: CASSQARGSVQNEQFF. The CDR3 region has the DNA TGCGCCAGCAGCCAAGCCAGGGGTTCCGTACAGAATGAGCAGTTCTTC.

In its sample, this clonotype was seen a few times. This sequence joins TRBV20-1 and TRBJ2-3, with TRBD2 identical over 9 bases. This CDR3 comprises 14 residues. V trimming: 6 bases; J trimming: 2 bases; junction bases outside the gene matches: 6. Germline V gene data show CDR1 as DFQATT and CDR2 as SNEGSKA (reference sequence). The CDR3 loop reads CSAKAGGNTDTQYF. The CDR3, as DNA: TGCAGTGCAAAAGCGGGGGGCAACACAGATACGCAGTATTTT.

This clonotype was recorded at least ten times. This sequence joins TRBV12-3 or TRBV12-4 and TRBJ2-7; 7 nucleotides agree with TRBD2. The CDR3 sequence is 14 residues long. Trimming cost V 8 bases and J 6 bases; bases outside gene matches: 13. The CDR3 sequence is CASLGGSSVVEQYF. CDR3 nucleotides: TGTGCCAGCCTGGGGGGGAGTTCTGTTGTCGAGCAGTACTTC.

This clonotype was counted a few times. The CDR3: CASSLGPGLTVEEQFF. In nucleotides, the CDR3 is TGTGCCAGCAGTTTAGGGCCGGGACTAACGGTTGAGGAGCAGTTCTTC. The rearrangement links TRBV12-3 or TRBV12-4 to TRBJ2-1, with 7 bases that match TRBD2. This CDR3 is built from 16 residues. V shed 1 base, J shed 10 bases, and the junction held 13 bases outside the gene matches.

The CDR3 sequence is CSARDPQGRQSPLHF. CDR3 DNA: TGCAGTGCTAGAGATCCCCAGGGCCGGCAATCACCCCTCCACTTT. V and J are TRBV20-1 and TRBJ1-6; possibly TRBD1 for D (5 bases). This CDR3 contains 15 residues. Looked up from germline, CDR1 is DFQATT and CDR2 is SNEGSKA (reference sequence). V was trimmed by 0 bases and J by 10 bases, leaving 16 bases between them.

This clonotype came up many times. The V call is TRBV6-2 or TRBV6-3, the J call TRBJ2-1; 7 bases line up with TRBD1. CDR1 MNHEY and CDR2 SVGEGT come from the germline V gene. V was clipped by 10 bases and J by 3 bases; unmatched bases: 3. The CDR3 is 12 residues long. The CDR3 spells CATGTDYNEQFF. The CDR3 region has the DNA TGTGCCACCGGGACAGACTACAATGAGCAGTTCTTC.

There are a few counts of this clonotype. The V and J genes are TRBV25-1 and TRBJ2-1; 8 positions agree with TRBD1. After removal of 6 bases from V and 7 bases from J, the junction contained 11 bases not matched to a gene. CDR1 is MGHDK and CDR2 is SYGVNS in the germline V gene. This CDR3 has 15 residues. CDR3 region: CASRDQGAVGNEQFF. The DNA for the CDR3 is TGTGCCAGCAGGGACCAGGGGGCGGTCGGGAATGAGCAGTTCTTC.

This clonotype was counted only a few times. The chain links TRBV28 to TRBJ1-2, with D uncertain. Trimming pared 5 bases from V and 3 bases from J, leaving 10 bases between. Germline CDR1 reads MDHEN; CDR2 reads SYDVKM. The CDR3 runs to 13 residues. In nucleotides, the CDR3 is TGTGCCAGCAGTCCATCGGACCACTATGGCTACACCTTC. The encoded protein is CASSPSDHYGYTF.

This clonotype came up a few times. The chain recombines TRBV5-1 with TRBJ1-1; D is unresolved. Trimming left V 0 bases short and J 6 bases short, with 12 bases between. Germline-derived CDR1 and CDR2 are SGHRS and YFSETQ. There are 14 residues in the CDR3. CDR3 DNA: TGCGCCAGCAGCTTGGTAAGCTTGGCGTCTGAAGCTTTCTTT. Its protein is CASSLVSLASEAFF.

Note on this clonotype: This sequence may be a read error, since a much larger clone differs from it by one base. This chain uses TRBV2 with TRBJ2-1, with 11 bases matching TRBD2. The J call may be mistaken, given a closer DNA end match to TRBJ2-7. This CDR3 region has 20 residues. The germline V gene encodes CDR1 SNHLY and CDR2 FYNNEI. The CDR3: CASRPGLAGGPTGYYNEQYF. CDR3 DNA sequence: TGTGCCAGCAGGCCAGGACTAGCGGGCGGGCCAACGGGTTACTACAATGAGCAGTACTTC.

V gene TRBV2 combines with J gene TRBJ1-2; no reliable D call. The CDR3 loop spans 12 amino acids. CDR1 is SNHLY, CDR2 FYNNEI, per germline. V lost 7 bases, J lost 4 bases, and 10 bases lay in between. The CDR3 protein is CASTREVYGYTF. The CDR3 nucleotides are TGTGCCAGCACTCGGGAAGTCTATGGCTACACCTTC.

This clonotype was picked up many times. The V and J genes are TRBV29-1 and TRBJ1-1; maybe TRBD1 (6 bases). The CDR3 spans 12 residues. Germline lookup yields CDR1 SQVTM and CDR2 ANQGSEA. Trimming pared 5 bases from V and 5 bases from J, leaving 12 bases between. CDR3 in DNA: TGCAGCGTTCGACAGGTCCTAACTGAAGCTTTCTTT. Translated: CSVRQVLTEAFF.

The rearrangement links TRBV13 to TRBJ1-2, with 7 positions matching TRBD1. Trimming took 4 bases from V and 2 from J; bases not matched to a gene: 10. CDR1 and CDR2 (germline): PRHDT, FYEKMQ (reference sequence). This CDR3 region has 16 residues. CDR3 nucleotide sequence: TGTGCCAGCAGCTCCGGACCGGGACAGTCAAACTATGGCTACACCTTC. This codes for CASSSGPGQSNYGYTF.

The J gene is TRBJ2-2, the V gene TRBV7-2; 7 nucleotides agree with TRBD2. V was clipped by 0 bases and J by 6 bases; unmatched bases: 4. There are 15 residues in the CDR3. Germline values: CDR1 SGHTA, CDR2 FQGNSA. CDR3 in amino acids: CASSLARLASGELFF. DNA for the CDR3: TGTGCCAGCAGCTTAGCACGACTAGCCTCCGGGGAGCTGTTTTTT.

The chain uses TRBV28 and TRBJ1-6; D is unclear. This CDR3 contains 14 residues. V was pared by 10 bases and J by 7 bases, with 17 bases between. Germline CDR1 is MDHEN and CDR2 is SYDVKM. The CDR3 DNA sequence: TGTGCCATCACGCCCTTCTCGGGAAATTCACCCCTCCACTTT. The encoded protein is CAITPFSGNSPLHF.

The chain couples TRBV20-1 to TRBJ1-5; TRBD1 agrees at 7 bases. V trimming: 3 bases; J trimming: 0 bases; junction bases outside the gene matches: 8. CDR1 and CDR2 from the germline V gene are DFQATT and SNEGSKA (reference sequence). The CDR3 sequence is 16 residues long. Here the CDR3 DNA reads TGCAGTGCTAGGGTACAGGGGATAAATAGCAATCAGCCCCAGCATTTT. Encoded protein: CSARVQGINSNQPQHF.

There are many counts of this clonotype. V is TRBV4-1 and J is TRBJ1-2; possibly TRBD1 for D (5 bases). Germline CDR1 reads MGHRA; CDR2 reads YSYEKL. Trimming shortened V by 0 bases and J by 1 base, and 15 bases separated the two germline ends. The CDR3 contains 17 residues. CDR3 sequence (DNA): TGCGCCAGCAGCCAAGATCAGGGAACAGCCCTTAACTATGGCTACACCTTC. It yields the protein CASSQDQGTALNYGYTF.

In this sample, this clonotype turned up a few times. The gene calls are TRBV15 and TRBJ1-5, with 7 positions matching TRBD1. V was clipped by 6 bases and J by 5 bases; unmatched bases: 4. Germline CDR1 LNHNV, CDR2 YYDKDF (reference sequence). This CDR3 is 13 amino acids long. The CDR3: CATRGDSYQPQHF. Written as DNA, the CDR3 is TGTGCCACCAGAGGGGACAGCTATCAGCCCCAGCATTTT.

This clonotype was picked up many times. The V and J genes are TRBV6-5 and TRBJ1-2, with 8 bases aligning to TRBD1. Germline CDR1 reads MNHEY; CDR2 reads SVGAGI. This CDR3 has 14 residues. Germline trimming cut 6 bases from V and 10 bases from J; bases unmatched to any gene: 13. In DNA form, the CDR3 reads TGTGCCAGCAGCCTGGCCCAGGGGGCGTTTCACTACACCTTC. This sequence encodes CASSLAQGAFHYTF.

This clonotype came up many times. The chain joins TRBV15 to TRBJ2-7, with 11 bases matching TRBD2. This CDR3 region has 16 residues. V dropped 0 bases and J dropped 1; count of bases not matched to a gene: 2. Looked up from germline, CDR1 is LNHNV and CDR2 is YYDKDF (reference sequence). CDR3 region: CATSRDRLAGSYEQYF. The CDR3 coding sequence is TGTGCCACCAGCAGAGATCGACTAGCGGGATCCTACGAGCAGTACTTC.

This clonotype was detected ten times or more. CDR3 bases: TGTGCCAGCAGTTACGGGCAGCCCGAGGAGTACGAGCAGTACTTC. Its protein product is CASSYGQPEEYEQYF. This rearrangement joins TRBV6-5 to TRBJ2-7; unclear D gene. Germline V gene data show CDR1 as MNHEY and CDR2 as SVGAGI. CDR3 length: 15 residues. Trimming removed 2 bases at V and 4 bases at J, with 15 bases between.

As regards this clonotype: This may come from a read error, since a much larger clone is one base off. The chain employs TRBV11-2 and TRBJ2-5; D gene unclear. The V gene lost 0 bases and the J gene lost 11 bases, with 13 bases spanning the gap. From germline, CDR1 is SGHAT and CDR2 FQNNGV. CDR3 size: 13 residues. The CDR3 sequence is CASSLDTANEQYF. The DNA of the CDR3 is TGTGCCAGCAGCTTAGATACGGCAAATGAGCAGTACTTC.

About this clonotype: This may arise from a read error, as a much more abundant clone is one base away. This chain joins TRBV20-1 and TRBJ2-1; D gene unclear. CDR3 length equals 15 residues. Looked up from germline, CDR1 is DFQATT and CDR2 is SNEGSKA (reference sequence). Trimming removed 6 bases at V and 10 bases at J, with 25 bases between. The CDR3 DNA reads as TGCAGTGCCAGTCCCGGGTCCCCCCAATACTACGAGCAGTTCTTC. Translated, it gives CSASPGSPQYYEQFF.

This clonotype appeared a few times. V and J are TRBV7-9 and TRBJ2-7, with D possibly matching TRBD2 (6 bases). The CDR3 loop spans 16 amino acids. Per the germline V gene, CDR1 is SEHNR and CDR2 is FQNEAQ (reference sequence). The V gene lost 1 base and the J gene lost 0 bases, with 13 bases spanning the gap. CDR3 protein: CASSLGAGPGSYEQYF. The CDR3 nucleotides are TGTGCCAGCAGCTTAGGGGCGGGGCCGGGCTCCTACGAGCAGTACTTC.

A few counts support this clonotype. The chain has TRBV5-1 and TRBJ2-7, with 8 bases that match TRBD1. There are 14 residues in the CDR3. CDR1 SGHRS and CDR2 YFSETQ come from the germline V gene. V dropped 3 bases and J dropped 4; count of bases not matched to a gene: 6. CDR3 DNA sequence: TGCGCCAGCAGCTCGGAACACAGGGGGTACGAGCAGTACTTC. This sequence encodes CASSSEHRGYEQYF.